A single sample gave rise to the 15 T cell receptor beta chains below, sequenced in a study of long-term antiretroviral therapy in people with HIV. Sequencing relied on immunoSEQ assay v3.0, run at survey level. The repertoire was sequenced with immunoSEQ multiplex PCR; TCRdb's copy has only in-frame clones and lacks some. The sample yields tens of thousands of clones, more than 80% seen once. The sequencing used unsorted PBMCs, collected 0.3 years after starting antiretroviral therapy. These receptors all come from a man in his forties with HIV.

V and J are TRBV28 and TRBJ2-7; possibly TRBD1 or TRBD2 for D (5 bases each). The V end was cut by 3 bases, the J end by 3 bases, with 15 bases between. This CDR3 is built from 15 residues. Germline-derived CDR1 and CDR2 are MDHEN and SYDVKM. This CDR3 reads CASSLAGTLNYEQYF. CDR3 DNA: TGTGCCAGCAGTTTGGCCGGGACGTTGAACTACGAGCAGTACTTC.

This clone was seen just once. CDR3 region: CASSLGGRGGYGYTF. The CDR3 nucleotides read TGTGCCAGCAGCTTAGGGGGCAGGGGAGGCTATGGCTACACCTTC. The chain employs TRBV7-2 and TRBJ1-2, with D maybe TRBD1 (6 bases). Germline loops: CDR1 SGHTA, CDR2 FQGNSA. Trimming removed 1 base at V and 4 bases at J, with 13 bases between. The CDR3 contains 15 residues.

This clone was observed a single time. This chain connects TRBV7-9 to TRBJ1-1; D gene ambiguous. Trimming pared 6 bases from V and 1 base from J, leaving 9 bases between. This CDR3 region has 13 residues. Per the germline V gene, CDR1 is SEHNR and CDR2 is FQNEAQ (reference sequence). CDR3 bases: TGTGCCAGCAGTCCTCAAGAGAACACTGAAGCTTTCTTT. This translates into CASSPQENTEAFF.

V is TRBV4-3 and J is TRBJ1-2; a possible D gene is TRBD1 (5 bases). This CDR3 has 15 amino acids. V lost 3 bases to trimming and J lost 4 bases, with 15 bases between them. Germline values: CDR1 LGHNA, CDR2 YSLEER. CDR3 region: CASSHNLQVRYGYTF. As DNA, the CDR3 is TGCGCCAGCAGCCATAACTTACAGGTCCGCTATGGCTACACCTTC.

V usage is TRBV7-3 and J usage is TRBJ1-1; D possibly corresponds to TRBD1 (5 bases). The CDR3 consists of 13 residues. V was cut by 2 bases and J by 5 bases, with 9 bases left in between. Germline V gives CDR1 SGHTA, CDR2 FQGTGA. This CDR3 reads CASSLGGVTEAFF. The DNA for the CDR3 is TGTGCCAGCAGCTTAGGAGGGGTGACTGAAGCTTTCTTT.

This clone was seen only once. The chain uses TRBV11-2 and TRBJ1-1; D is ambiguous. The CDR3 length is 14 residues. V lost 3 bases, J lost 0 bases, and 8 bases lay in between. From germline, CDR1 is SGHAT and CDR2 FQNNGV. The DNA for the CDR3 is TGTGCCAGCAGCTTTCGGAAGATGAACACTGAAGCTTTCTTT. Its protein is CASSFRKMNTEAFF. Complete variable domain (other parts from reference TRBV11-2 and TRBJ1-1): EAGVAQSPRYKIIEKRQSVAFWCNPISGHATLYWYQQILGQGPKLLIQFQNNGVVDDSQLPKDRFSAERLKGVDSTLKIQPAKLEDSAVYLCASSFRKMNTEAFFGQGTRLTVV.

The chain joins TRBV2 to TRBJ1-5; 7 bases map to TRBD1. Germline V gene sequence: CDR1 SNHLY, CDR2 FYNNEI. V trimming: 4 bases; J trimming: 7 bases; junction bases outside the gene matches: 1. CDR3 size: 12 residues. CDR3 in amino acids: CASSGDRQPQHF. The DNA for the CDR3 is TGTGCCAGCAGTGGGGACAGACAGCCCCAGCATTTT.

In this sample, this clone turned up once. The chain links TRBV7-9 to TRBJ2-2; D gene unclear. In germline, CDR1 is SEHNR, CDR2 FQNEAQ (reference sequence). V was pared by 3 bases and J by 2 bases, with 10 bases between. The CDR3 loop spans 15 amino acids. The CDR3 is CASSFIRVNTGELFF. The CDR3 coding sequence is TGTGCCAGCAGCTTTATCCGGGTCAACACCGGGGAGCTGTTTTTT.

The chain joins TRBV7-8 to TRBJ2-2; perhaps TRBD2 as D (6 bases). The ends were cut back, 8 bases at V and 0 bases at J, with 10 bases in the middle. This CDR3 region has 14 residues. CDR1 and CDR2 from the germline V gene are SGHVS and FQNEAQ. CDR3 nucleotide sequence: TGTGCCAGCCCCGGGACTCCGAACACCGGGGAGCTGTTTTTT. Encoded protein: CASPGTPNTGELFF.

V usage is TRBV10-3 and J usage is TRBJ1-3; D unresolved. The CDR3 runs 13 residues. Germline CDR1 reads ENHRY; CDR2 reads SYGVKD. V lost 6 bases and J 4 bases, leaving 10 bases between the germline ends. The CDR3 loop is CAISPLGGNTIYF. CDR3 DNA: TGTGCCATCAGCCCCTTGGGGGGAAACACCATATATTTT.

Written as DNA, the CDR3 is TGCGCCAGCAGCCGGACAGGGACGATTGCAACTAATGAAAAACTGTTTTTT. Translating gives CASSRTGTIATNEKLFF. The chain has TRBV5-1 and TRBJ1-4; 8 bases are a match to TRBD1. The CDR3 covers 17 residues. V dropped 4 bases and J dropped 0; count of bases not matched to a gene: 8. Germline V CDR1 and CDR2: SGHRS, YFSETQ.

The J gene is TRBJ1-5, the V gene TRBV5-6; D is undetermined. V was cut by 4 bases and J by 4 bases, with 9 bases left in between. In germline, CDR1 is SGHDT, CDR2 YYEEEE. The CDR3 is 13 amino acids. CDR3 in amino acids: CASSLGQNQPQHF. CDR3 bases: TGTGCCAGCAGCCTGGGCCAAAATCAGCCCCAGCATTTT.

The V gene is TRBV27, the J gene TRBJ2-7, with no clear D. The V and J ends lost 3 bases and 1 base respectively, with 7 bases between them. Germline values: CDR1 MNHEY, CDR2 SMNVEV (reference sequence). The CDR3 is made up of 13 amino acids. The CDR3 nucleotides are TGTGCCAGCAGTTTGGCCAGTTCCTACGAGCAGTACTTC. Translating gives CASSLASSYEQYF.

The chain employs TRBV4-2 and TRBJ2-5, with D unresolved. Trimming cost V 3 bases and J 4 bases, with 6 bases left between them. The CDR3 is made up of 12 amino acids. CDR1 and CDR2 (germline): LGHNA, YNFKEQ. The CDR3 loop is CASSQGLETQYF. In nucleotides, the CDR3 is TGTGCCAGCAGCCAGGGCCTAGAGACCCAGTACTTC.

The V call is TRBV14, the J call TRBJ2-7; the D gene is possibly TRBD2 (6 bases). The CDR3 totals 14 residues. Looked up from germline, CDR1 is SGHDN and CDR2 is FVKESK. Deletions cut 4 bases from V and 1 base from J, with 11 bases between. The CDR3 sequence is CASSRRLVSYEQYF. The CDR3 DNA follows: TGTGCCAGCAGCCGTAGACTAGTTTCCTACGAGCAGTACTTC.